This T cell receptor beta chain was sequenced for a study of human T cells and chemical hapten exposure. Study conclusions and caveats: Donors in the study had alopecia, meaning their immune response may differ from healthy people's.

Time point reported: patch test 2, 6 weeks after DPC sensitization. Treatment reported: therapeutic diphenylcyclopropenone sensitization with weekly scalp DPC. Patients had alopecia, were aged 18 to 70, and were not pregnant. CDR3 length: 13 amino acids. Trimming shortened V by 5 bases and J by 3 bases, and 11 bases separated the two germline ends. TCRdb itself ran the RACE reads through MiXCR, one entry per CDR3 protein. This sample has 110,000 to 150,000 distinct CDR3 sequences, with roughly 10% found just once. This clonotype appeared many times. What it recognizes is unknown. The chain recombines TRBV12-3 or TRBV12-4 with TRBJ2-7; the D gene is possibly TRBD1 (7 bases). The sequence came from a woman between 50 and 59 years old with alopecia areata. Some clones in this sample may be carry-over from other donors' samples. Sample: whole blood, taken in connection with sensitization to the hapten diphenylcyclopropenone (DPC). CDR3 nucleotide sequence: TGTGCCAGCAGTCTTCAGGGGGGCTACGAGCAGTACTTC. Encoded protein: CASSLQGGYEQYF.